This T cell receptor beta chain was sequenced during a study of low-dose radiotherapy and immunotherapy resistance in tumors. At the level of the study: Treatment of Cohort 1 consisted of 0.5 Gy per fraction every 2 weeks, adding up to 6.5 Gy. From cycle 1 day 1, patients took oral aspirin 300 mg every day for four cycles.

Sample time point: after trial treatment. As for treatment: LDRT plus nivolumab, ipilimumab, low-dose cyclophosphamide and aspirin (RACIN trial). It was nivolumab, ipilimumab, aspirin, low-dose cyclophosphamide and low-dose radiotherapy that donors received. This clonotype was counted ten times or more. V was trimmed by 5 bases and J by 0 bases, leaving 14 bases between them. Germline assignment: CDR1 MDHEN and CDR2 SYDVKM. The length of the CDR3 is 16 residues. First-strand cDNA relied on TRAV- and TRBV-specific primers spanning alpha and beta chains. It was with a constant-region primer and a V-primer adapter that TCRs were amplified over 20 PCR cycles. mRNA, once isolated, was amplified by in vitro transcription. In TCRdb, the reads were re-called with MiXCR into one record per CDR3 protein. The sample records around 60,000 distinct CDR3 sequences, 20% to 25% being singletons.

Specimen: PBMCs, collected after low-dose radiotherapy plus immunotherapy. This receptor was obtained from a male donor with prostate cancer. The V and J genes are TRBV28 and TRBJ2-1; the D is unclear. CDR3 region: CASSPMASSSYNEQFF. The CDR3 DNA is TGTGCCAGCAGTCCGATGGCGTCCAGCTCCTACAATGAGCAGTTCTTC.